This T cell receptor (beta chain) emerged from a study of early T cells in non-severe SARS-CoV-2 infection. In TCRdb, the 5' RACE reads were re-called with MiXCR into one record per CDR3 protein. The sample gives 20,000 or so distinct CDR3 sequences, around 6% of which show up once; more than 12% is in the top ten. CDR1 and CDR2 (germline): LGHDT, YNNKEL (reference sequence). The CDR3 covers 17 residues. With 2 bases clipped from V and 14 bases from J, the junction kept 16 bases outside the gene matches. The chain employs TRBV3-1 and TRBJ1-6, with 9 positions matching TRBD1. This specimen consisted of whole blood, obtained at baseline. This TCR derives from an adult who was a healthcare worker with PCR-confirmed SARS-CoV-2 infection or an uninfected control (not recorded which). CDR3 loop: CASSQPGTGTNHEALHF. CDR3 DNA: TGTGCCAGCAGCCAACCCGGGACAGGGACGAATCACGAGGCCCTCCACTTT.